This entry concerns a single T cell receptor beta chain. This CDR3 comprises 13 residues. Deletions cut 0 bases from V and 4 bases from J, with 7 bases between. In germline, CDR1 is SGDLS, CDR2 YYNGEE. Each CDR3 protein gets one entry after TCRdb re-called the RT-PCR reads with MiXCR. The data contain approximately 200,000 distinct CDR3 sequences, around two fifths of them singletons. This sample is drawn from a study of patients and donors after allogeneic stem cell transplantation. Sequenced material: blood, either unsorted or a sorted T cell fraction (not recorded which). This rearrangement joins TRBV9 to TRBJ1-1; D ambiguous. This TCR came from a human donor who was either an allogeneic HSCT recipient or a stem cell or donor lymphocyte infusion donor (not recorded which). It is not recorded whose cells these are; they may come from a transplant donor. In DNA form, the CDR3 reads TGTGCCAGCAGCGTAGATTCGATCACTGAAGCTTTCTTT. It encodes CASSVDSITEAFF.